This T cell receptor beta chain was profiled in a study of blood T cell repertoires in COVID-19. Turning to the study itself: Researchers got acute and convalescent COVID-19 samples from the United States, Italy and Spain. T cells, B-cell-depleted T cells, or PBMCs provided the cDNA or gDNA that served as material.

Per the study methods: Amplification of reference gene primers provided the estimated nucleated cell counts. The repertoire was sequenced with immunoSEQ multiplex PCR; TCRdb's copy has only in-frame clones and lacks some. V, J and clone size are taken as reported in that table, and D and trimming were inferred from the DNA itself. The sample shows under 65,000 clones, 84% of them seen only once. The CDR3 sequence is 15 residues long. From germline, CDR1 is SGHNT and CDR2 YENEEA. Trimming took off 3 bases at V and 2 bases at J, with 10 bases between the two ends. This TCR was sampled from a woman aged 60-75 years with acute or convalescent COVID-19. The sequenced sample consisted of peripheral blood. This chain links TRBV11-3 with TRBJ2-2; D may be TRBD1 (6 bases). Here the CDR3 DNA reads TGTGCCAGCAGCTTCAGAGGGGGAAACACCGGGGAGCTGTTTTTT. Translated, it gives CASSFRGGNTGELFF. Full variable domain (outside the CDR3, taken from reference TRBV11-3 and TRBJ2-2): EAGVVQSPRYKIIEKKQPVAFWCNPISGHNTLYWYLQNLGQGPELLIRYENEEAVDDSQLPKDRFSAERLKGVDSTLKIQPAELGDSAVYLCASSFRGGNTGELFFGEGSRLTVL.